A single sample gave rise to the 27 T cell receptor beta chains below, sequenced in a study of shared clonotypes between healthy human individuals. Generated by immunoSEQ multiplex PCR, the TCRdb table keeps only in-frame clones and is missing some. The sample has a few million clones; just over 90% are singletons. Specimen: naive CD4+ T cells sorted from blood. Subset given: CD45RA+ positively selected. The receptors shown here come from a man aged 18 to 30 in good health.

The chain is built from TRBV6-6 and TRBJ2-2, with TRBD2 identical over 9 bases. The CDR3 is made up of 15 amino acids. V gave up 3 bases and J gave up 7 bases; unmatched junction bases: 6. Germline assignment: CDR1 MNHNY and CDR2 SVGAGI (reference sequence). DNA for the CDR3: TGTGCCAGCAGTTATAGCGGGAGCGGGATCGGGGAGCTGTTTTTT. Protein: CASSYSGSGIGELFF.

The chain recombines TRBV10-1 with TRBJ1-3; D uncertain. V lost 0 bases, J lost 7 bases, and 7 bases lay in between. Germline CDR1 is WNHNN and CDR2 is SYGVQD (reference sequence). CDR3 length: 13 residues. The CDR3 loop is CASSESMGNTIYF. The CDR3 DNA reads as TGCGCCAGCAGTGAGTCGATGGGGAACACCATATATTTT.

V gene TRBV5-1 combines with J gene TRBJ2-7; the D gene is possibly TRBD2 (6 bases). CDR3 length: 15 residues. The V end lost 3 bases, the J end lost 2 bases, and 15 bases lay between the germline ends. CDR1 is SGHRS and CDR2 is YFSETQ in the germline V gene. Here the CDR3 reads CASSYGSGHPYEQYF. CDR3 DNA sequence: TGCGCCAGCAGCTACGGGAGTGGTCACCCCTACGAGCAGTACTTC.

This chain links TRBV6-4 with TRBJ1-4; 7 bases align to TRBD1. With 6 bases clipped from V and 8 bases from J, the junction kept 9 bases outside the gene matches. Germline CDR1 is MRHNA and CDR2 is SNTAGT. The CDR3 has 14 amino acids. The CDR3 DNA follows: TGTGCCAGCAGGAGGGGGCGTGTGGAAGAAAAACTGTTTTTT. It is translated as CASRRGRVEEKLFF.

The genes are TRBV7-8 and TRBJ1-1; D ambiguous. The CDR3 totals 12 residues. Germline-derived CDR1 and CDR2 are SGHVS and FQNEAQ. Trimming cost V 3 bases and J 6 bases, with 8 bases left between them. The CDR3 sequence: CASSLSGAEAFF. The CDR3 nucleotides read TGTGCCAGCAGCTTGTCCGGCGCTGAAGCTTTCTTT.

This clone was counted a few times. V and J are TRBV5-4 and TRBJ1-5; 8 bases are shared with TRBD1. After removal of 4 bases from V and 3 bases from J, the junction contained 3 bases not matched to a gene. Germline values: CDR1 SGHNT, CDR2 YYREEE (reference sequence). There are 14 residues in the CDR3. This CDR3 reads CASSVQGANQPQHF. The CDR3 coding sequence is TGTGCCAGCAGCGTCCAGGGGGCCAATCAGCCCCAGCATTTT.

The rearrangement joins TRBV18 to TRBJ2-7; 9 nucleotides align to TRBD2. Per germline, CDR1 KGHSH and CDR2 LQKENI. The junction had 8 bases not matched to a gene; V was cut back by 5 bases and J by 3 bases. The length of the CDR3 is 15 residues. CDR3 region: CASSAGTSLVYEQYF. CDR3 in DNA: TGTGCCAGCTCAGCCGGGACTAGCTTGGTCTACGAGCAGTACTTC.

The rearrangement uses TRBV29-1 and TRBJ1-2; D gene uncertain. In germline, CDR1 is SQVTM, CDR2 ANQGSEA. The CDR3 loop spans 11 amino acids. Trimming left V 3 bases short and J 6 bases short, with 8 bases between. The CDR3 DNA sequence: TGCAGCGTTGAGTGGCAGAATGGCTACACCTTC. It translates to CSVEWQNGYTF.

This clone was seen just once. The chain joins TRBV7-9 to TRBJ1-2; D is ambiguous. Trimming removed 7 bases at V and 7 bases at J, with 16 bases between. The CDR3 sequence is 13 residues long. Germline CDR1 SEHNR, CDR2 FQNEAQ (reference sequence). CDR3 loop: CASTSNGVRGYTF. In DNA form, the CDR3 reads TGTGCCAGCACCTCAAATGGGGTGCGTGGCTACACCTTC.

In this sample, this clone turned up once. The chain uses TRBV5-1 and TRBJ2-4; TRBD2 is a possible D gene (6 bases). V gave up 4 bases and J gave up 1 base, with 12 bases separating them. The CDR3 contains 15 residues. Per the germline V gene, CDR1 is SGHRS and CDR2 is YFSETQ. CDR3: CASSRAGIAKNIQYF. Here the CDR3 DNA reads TGCGCCAGCAGCCGTGCGGGAATTGCCAAAAACATTCAGTACTTC.

V and J are TRBV6-4 and TRBJ1-4; maybe TRBD1 (6 bases). V was pared by 6 bases and J by 7 bases, with 24 bases between. CDR3 length equals 17 residues. Germline V lookup: CDR1 MRHNA, CDR2 SNTAGT. As DNA, the CDR3 is TGTGCCAGCAGCCAGGGACAAAAGGTCGTAGGTTGTGAAAAACTGTTTTTT. It specifies CASSQGQKVVGCEKLFF.

The chain's CDR3 is CASTTGSGNQPQHF. The CDR3 DNA sequence: TGTGCCAGTACTACAGGGTCGGGCAATCAGCCCCAGCATTTT. The chain couples TRBV6-6 to TRBJ1-5; D might be TRBD1 (6 bases). This CDR3 spans 14 amino acids. Germline CDR1 is MNHNY and CDR2 is SVGAGI (reference sequence). V lost 9 bases, J lost 2 bases, and 14 bases lay in between.

The chain combines TRBV28 with TRBJ2-2; a weak D match, TRBD2 (7 bases). Germline assignment: CDR1 MDHEN and CDR2 SYDVKM. CDR3 length equals 16 residues. The ends were cut back, 7 bases at V and 4 bases at J, with 19 bases in the middle. The CDR3 loop reads CASTLGGGGSTGELFF. As DNA, the CDR3 is TGTGCCAGCACCCTAGGGGGGGGCGGGAGCACCGGGGAGCTGTTTTTT.

CDR3 region: CASSIVLGGAEDTEAFF. For the CDR3, the DNA is TGTGCCAGTAGTATAGTTTTAGGGGGCGCTGAGGACACTGAAGCTTTCTTT. The rearrangement joins TRBV19 to TRBJ1-1, with 7 bases lining up with TRBD1. V lost 1 base to trimming and J lost 3 bases; unmatched junction nucleotides: 11. The CDR3 sequence is 17 residues long. Germline V gives CDR1 LNHDA, CDR2 SQIVND (reference sequence).

CDR3 DNA sequence: TGTGCCAGCAGCTCGGACTCCCCGCGGGGGACCCAGTACTTC. It yields the protein CASSSDSPRGTQYF. The chain carries TRBV7-3 and TRBJ2-5; D perhaps matches TRBD2 (6 bases). This CDR3 contains 14 residues. V dropped 4 bases and J dropped 7 bases, with 16 bases sitting between them. Germline CDR1 is SGHTA and CDR2 is FQGTGA. Based on the CDR3 plus reference TRBV7-3 and TRBJ2-5, the full variable domain is GAGVSQTPSNKVTEKGKYVELRCDPISGHTALYWYRQSLGQGPEFLIYFQGTGAADDSGLPNDRFFAVRPEGSVSTLKIQRTERGDSAVYLCASSSDSPRGTQYFGPGTRLLVL.

The V and J genes are TRBV2 and TRBJ1-4; D uncertain. Germline values: CDR1 SNHLY, CDR2 FYNNEI. Trimming shortened V by 2 bases and J by 6 bases, and 16 bases separated the two germline ends. The CDR3 extends over 16 amino acids. The CDR3 is CASSEMSPAGDEKLFF. CDR3 nucleotides: TGTGCCAGCAGTGAAATGTCTCCCGCGGGAGATGAAAAACTGTTTTTT.

J is TRBJ2-1 and V is TRBV10-2, with TRBD1 as a possible D gene (6 bases). The V gene lost 8 bases and the J gene lost 4 bases, with 18 bases spanning the gap. Germline lookup yields CDR1 WSHSY and CDR2 SAAADI. The CDR3 contains 15 residues. CDR3 residues: CASLKQGQIYNEQFF. Written as DNA, the CDR3 is TGCGCCAGCCTGAAACAGGGACAAATTTACAATGAGCAGTTCTTC.

The V gene is TRBV5-1, the J gene TRBJ2-5; D is unresolved. Germline-derived CDR1 and CDR2 are SGHRS and YFSETQ. The CDR3 sequence is 15 residues long. Trimming took 0 bases from V and 7 from J, leaving 16 bases between them. Here the CDR3 reads CASSLEVGAAGTQYF. The CDR3 region has the DNA TGCGCCAGCAGCTTGGAGGTTGGCGCAGCTGGGACCCAGTACTTC.

This rearrangement joins TRBV30 to TRBJ2-2, with 9 bases lining up with TRBD2. This CDR3 is built from 12 residues. The germline V gene encodes CDR1 GTSNPN and CDR2 SVGIG (reference sequence). Germline trimming cut 0 bases from V and 12 bases from J; bases unmatched to any gene: 2. The CDR3 region has the DNA TGTGCCTGGAGTGTGGGACTAGCCCAGCTGTTTTTT. Translating it yields CAWSVGLAQLFF.

V and J are TRBV5-1 and TRBJ2-7, with D perhaps being TRBD1 or TRBD2 (5 bases each). Germline V gives CDR1 SGHRS, CDR2 YFSETQ. The CDR3 runs 11 residues. V gave up 0 bases and J gave up 9 bases, with 7 bases separating them. DNA for the CDR3: TGCGCCAGCAGCTTGGGAGGGGTGCAGTACTTC. It codes for CASSLGGVQYF.

CDR3 sequence: CASSVGPGKNEQFF. The CDR3 DNA reads TGTGCCAGCAGCGTAGGGCCCGGTAAGAATGAGCAGTTCTTC. The chain links TRBV9 to TRBJ2-1; D is ambiguous. The germline CDR1 and CDR2 sequences are SGDLS and YYNGEE. V dropped 0 bases and J dropped 7 bases, with 11 bases sitting between them. The CDR3 runs to 14 residues.

The rearrangement joins TRBV6-1 to TRBJ2-7; the D is unclear. CDR1 is MNHNS and CDR2 is SASEGT in the germline V gene. Trimming cost V 6 bases and J 2 bases, with 11 bases left between them. The CDR3 has 13 residues. CDR3 sequence: CASRRDFPYEQYF. In DNA, the CDR3 is TGTGCCAGCAGACGAGATTTCCCCTACGAGCAGTACTTC.

This clone was picked up one time. V gene TRBV29-1 combines with J gene TRBJ2-5; D may be TRBD2 (6 bases). V lost 6 bases, J lost 5 bases, and 16 bases lay in between. The CDR3 is 13 amino acids. Germline values: CDR1 SQVTM, CDR2 ANQGSEA. The CDR3 coding sequence is TGCAGCGTGGGGGGTCGGAGTTATGAGACCCAGTACTTC. This encodes CSVGGRSYETQYF.

The chain couples TRBV15 to TRBJ1-5; no firm D call. The germline gives CDR1 LNHNV, CDR2 YYDKDF (reference sequence). V lost 3 bases and J 5 bases, leaving 17 bases between the germline ends. The CDR3 length is 16 residues. The CDR3 DNA is TGTGCCACCAGCAGGGGATTGGGTCGTCCCGATCAGCCCCAGCATTTT. This codes for CATSRGLGRPDQPQHF.

The chain uses TRBV27 and TRBJ2-7, with D possibly being TRBD1 or TRBD2 (5 bases each). This CDR3 has 15 residues. The V gene lost 3 bases and the J gene lost 0 bases, with 12 bases spanning the gap. The germline gives CDR1 MNHEY, CDR2 SMNVEV (reference sequence). The CDR3 loop is CASSLRGGLSYEQYF. The DNA of the CDR3 is TGTGCCAGCAGTTTGAGGGGCGGCCTCTCCTACGAGCAGTACTTC.

The rearrangement joins TRBV25-1 to TRBJ2-7; tentatively, D is TRBD1 or TRBD2 (5 bases each). Germline CDR1 reads MGHDK; CDR2 reads SYGVNS. V shed 1 base and J shed 5 bases, with 9 bases lying between them. The CDR3 consists of 13 residues. The CDR3 spells CASSESGGNEQYF. The CDR3 DNA sequence: TGTGCCAGCAGTGAATCTGGGGGAAACGAGCAGTACTTC.

The V and J genes are TRBV5-6 and TRBJ2-7; D perhaps matches TRBD1 (5 bases). V shed 3 bases and J shed 5 bases, with 15 bases lying between them. Looked up from germline, CDR1 is SGHDT and CDR2 is YYEEEE. The CDR3 has 14 residues. The CDR3 region has the DNA TGTGCCAGCAGCTCCACCTCAGGGTCCCACGAGCAGTACTTC. This codes for CASSSTSGSHEQYF.